A single TCR beta chain is shown here with its context. This clonotype was detected a few times. No cognate antigen has been identified for it. No base quality values were provided; no much bigger clone lies one nucleotide off. These data originate in a study of regulatory T cells in long-lasting Graves disease (dated by TCRdb to the early 2020s). Background on the whole study: Persistent Graves' disease meant more than 5 years of antithyroid drug treatment with TSH receptor autoantibodies that stayed positive. On average, persistent Graves' disease patients in the clinical cohort had been on antithyroid drugs for about 9.3 years. The study was conducted in China and was registered as a clinical trial. Persistent Graves' disease patients were compared with newly diagnosed Graves' disease patients by peripheral blood TCR sequencing and RNA sequencing. A total of about 33 samples underwent TCR sequencing, from about 13 patients with persistent Graves' disease and around 20 patients with newly diagnosed Graves' disease.

The time point label of this sample denotes: persistent/refractory GD, antithyroid drugs over 5 years with positive TRAb. For both TCR sequencing and RNA sequencing, RNA was extracted from PBMCs using TRIzol. The diagnosis of Graves' disease followed American Thyroid Association guidelines. Recruitment of patients was carried out at an endocrinology department in Xi'an, China. Each patient gave about 8.1 milliliters of peripheral blood, collected in an EDTA anticoagulant tube. PBMCs were isolated by Ficoll Paque Plus density gradient separation without further T cell sorting. RNA quality was checked with an Agilent 2100 Bioanalyzer and agarose gel, and concentration with a NanoDrop 2000. Library method: multiplex PCR. This sample was sequenced with an Illumina HiSeq 4000. iRepertoire HTBI primers and Arm-PCR amplification of CDR3 regions were used to construct TCR beta libraries. Before sequencing, the PCR products underwent gel purification. Turning to the authors' computational methods: Gene usage analysis of CDR3 amino acid clonotypes relied on the 60 or so TRBV and 12 to 15 TRBJ segments identified across samples. COPE and FqMerger were used to merge filtered high-quality paired reads into contigs. BLAST was used to align contigs to IMGT TRBV, TRBD and TRBJ reference genes, with CDR3 defined following IMGT. Clonotypes above 0.1% frequency were classified as highly expanded clones. Shannon entropy served as the measure of repertoire diversity, while the Gini coefficient captured V-J evenness. A clonotype was considered public if more than one individual shared it. TCRdb took the public reads, trimmed them with fastp at Q25, ran MiXCR for clone calling and kept in-frame beta chains. Every entry covers one CDR3 protein and lists the most common genes and DNA from its rows. The V and J calls were not made by the authors but by TCRdb's processing. In this sample the table shows roughly 500,000 distinct CDR3 sequences, more than 20% of which occur a single time. The ten most abundant clones make up over 7.5% of the sample.

CDR1 and CDR2 are read off the germline V gene as MDHEN and SYDVKM. From V the trimming removes 2 bases and from J it removes 5 bases, while the gene matches leave 8 bases of the junction unaccounted for. The CDR3 contains 15 residues, cysteine and phenylalanine counted. Only CDR3 DNA remains: 45 bases, in frame from the first base. The full study reports these points: Persistent disease showed preferential use of TRBV28, TRBJ1-2 and TRBJ2-5, whereas newly diagnosed disease favored TRBV20-1 and TRBJ2-1. Because the primary lesion, thyroid tissue, could not be accessed, the study looked at peripheral blood alone. Persistent patients shared more public clonotypes among themselves (under 3,000) than newly diagnosed patients did (approximately 870). Compared with newly diagnosed patients, patients with persistent Graves' disease had lower TCR Shannon entropy and fewer highly expanded clones, which suggests clonal expansion. The small sample size was acknowledged by the authors as a limitation that may reduce accuracy. Sequencing and analysis were restricted to the TCR beta chain.

The TCR sequence derives from a female donor with Graves disease. The source was peripheral blood mononuclear cells (PBMCs), collected when the disease was refractory, from a patient treated with antithyroid drugs. Here the chain combines TRBV28 and TRBJ2-7; TRBD1 matches 8 bases in the middle. The CDR3 protein is CASSLADREFNEQYF. The sequenced DNA: TGTGCCAGCAGTTTAGCGGACAGGGAATTCAACGAGCAGTACTTC.